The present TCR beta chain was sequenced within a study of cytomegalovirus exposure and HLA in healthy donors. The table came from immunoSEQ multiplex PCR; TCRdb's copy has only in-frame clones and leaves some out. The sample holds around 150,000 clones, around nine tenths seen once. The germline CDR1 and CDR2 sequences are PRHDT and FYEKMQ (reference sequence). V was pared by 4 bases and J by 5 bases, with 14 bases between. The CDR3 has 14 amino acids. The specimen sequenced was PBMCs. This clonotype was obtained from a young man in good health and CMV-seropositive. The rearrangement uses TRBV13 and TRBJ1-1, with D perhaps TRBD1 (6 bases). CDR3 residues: CASSSWVQGTEAFF. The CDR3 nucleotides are TGTGCCAGCAGCTCCTGGGTTCAGGGGACTGAAGCTTTCTTT.